Detailed here is one TCR beta chain. Its cognate antigen is unknown. This sample stems from a study of T cells after yellow fever vaccination. Whole-study results and caveats: The secondary response was weaker but peaked faster, day 5 versus 15. Reappearance after the booster was observed for most primary-vaccination clones (roughly 97% CD4, less than 90% CD8).

The CDR3 consists of 14 residues. The ends lost 6 bases at V and 7 bases at J; junction bases unmatched: 10. CDR1 is SGHRS and CDR2 is YFSETQ in the germline V gene. UMIs were added to TCR cDNA along with a universal primer site when it was made by 5'RACE template switching. Via MiXCR, TCRdb re-called the 5' RACE reads, giving one row per CDR3 protein. The sample comprises more than 350,000 distinct CDR3 sequences, about 9.9% of which are singletons, and about 17% rests with the top ten. The V call is TRBV5-1, the J call TRBJ2-1; 7 bases line up with TRBD1. The starting material was PBMCs, obtained on the day of the first yellow fever vaccination. The clonotype originates from a man younger than 30 who received the YFV17D yellow fever vaccine. CDR3 nucleotides: TGCGCCAGCACTGAACAGGGGATGAAAAATGAGCAGTTCTTC. Protein sequence: CASTEQGMKNEQFF.